This TCR beta chain was observed in a study of naive and memory T cell subsets. This clonotype was counted between two and nine times. Alpha and beta constant region primers primed reverse transcription for blood and skin samples. TCRdb fed the 5' RACE reads into MiXCR, producing one record per CDR3 protein. The table records over 20,000 distinct CDR3 sequences, approximately 24% of them present only once. RNA was extracted from more than 2 ml of whole blood of healthy adults. TCR cDNA received a 3' ligated oligonucleotide that carried a UMI. The length of the CDR3 is 13 residues. The junction had 4 bases not matched to a gene; V was cut back by 0 bases and J by 8 bases. The V gene's germline CDR1 is SQVTM and CDR2 ANQGSEA.

This clonotype was sampled from a female donor in good health. V gene TRBV29-1 combines with J gene TRBJ1-2; 9 nucleotides agree with TRBD1. The CDR3 region is CSVEEGQGRGYTF. The CDR3 DNA is TGCAGCGTTGAAGAGGGACAGGGACGAGGCTACACCTTC.